This T cell receptor (beta chain) was identified during a study of cytomegalovirus exposure and HLA in healthy donors. Method: immunoSEQ multiplex PCR; TCRdb's copy keeps in-frame clones and lacks some. Here the sample spans around 250,000 clones, about 90% being singletons. V shed 5 bases and J shed 14 bases, with 12 bases lying between them. Germline V gene data show CDR1 as MNHEY and CDR2 as SMNVEV (reference sequence). The CDR3 spans 11 residues. The donors were part of the validation cohort of 120 subjects. That cohort was separate from the first cohort, which comprised about 730 subjects. The clonotype originates from a woman between 18 and 29 years old in good health and CMV-seronegative. The sequenced material came from PBMCs. The chain employs TRBV27 and TRBJ1-4, with D possibly matching TRBD1 (5 bases). CDR3 sequence (DNA): TGTGCCAGCAGTCCCGGGACTGAGCTGTTTTTT. This sequence encodes CASSPGTELFF.